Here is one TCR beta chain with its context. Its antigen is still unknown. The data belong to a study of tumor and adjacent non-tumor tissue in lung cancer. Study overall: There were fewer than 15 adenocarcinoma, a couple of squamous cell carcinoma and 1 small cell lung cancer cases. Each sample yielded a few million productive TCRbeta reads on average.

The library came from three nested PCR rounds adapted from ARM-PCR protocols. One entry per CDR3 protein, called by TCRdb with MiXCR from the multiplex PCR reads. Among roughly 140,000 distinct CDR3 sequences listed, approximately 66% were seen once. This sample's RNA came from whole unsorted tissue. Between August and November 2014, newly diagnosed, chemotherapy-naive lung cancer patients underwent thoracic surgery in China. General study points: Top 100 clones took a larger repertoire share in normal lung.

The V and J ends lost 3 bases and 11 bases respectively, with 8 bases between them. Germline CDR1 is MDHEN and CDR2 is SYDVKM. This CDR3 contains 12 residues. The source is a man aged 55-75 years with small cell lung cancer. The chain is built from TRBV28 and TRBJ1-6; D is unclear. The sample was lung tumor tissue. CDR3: CASSFRETPLHF. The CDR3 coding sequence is TGTGCCAGCAGTTTCCGGGAGACACCCCTCCACTTT.